The next 13 T cell receptor beta chains were all read from a single sample in a study of T cell responses to AZD1222 COVID-19 vaccine. Clones were read by immunoSEQ multiplex PCR, and TCRdb kept only the in-frame ones, dropping some. The sample yields more than 150,000 clones, almost 95% seen once. The specimen comprised peripheral blood, sampled on day 0 of AZD1222 vaccination. Receptor source: an adult in good health.

This clone was observed a few times. The V call is TRBV28, the J call TRBJ1-1; D is perhaps TRBD1 (5 bases). The germline V gene has CDR1 MDHEN and CDR2 SYDVKM. V shed 6 bases and J shed 4 bases, with 12 bases lying between them. The CDR3 is 13 amino acids. The CDR3 DNA is TGTGCCAGCAGAACCAGGGTCGGCACTGAAGCTTTCTTT. It yields the protein CASRTRVGTEAFF.

The chain carries TRBV10-2 and TRBJ1-2, with a weak D call TRBD1 (6 bases). CDR1 is WSHSY, CDR2 SAAADI, per germline. The CDR3 length is 15 residues. V was trimmed by 2 bases and J by 4 bases, leaving 14 bases between them. The CDR3 nucleotides read TGCGCCAGCAGTGAGATAGCAGGGGATATCTATGGCTACACCTTC. This translates into CASSEIAGDIYGYTF.

The CDR3 loop is CASKFGQGGHEQYF. CDR3 DNA: TGTGCCAGCAAATTCGGACAGGGCGGGCACGAGCAGTACTTC. The V and J genes are TRBV28 and TRBJ2-7; 8 nucleotides match TRBD1. This CDR3 contains 14 residues. The trim removed 7 bases at V and 5 bases at J, leaving 10 bases unmatched. Germline V gene sequence: CDR1 MDHEN, CDR2 SYDVKM.

The genes are TRBV30 and TRBJ2-3, with D perhaps matching TRBD2 (5 bases). The germline V gene encodes CDR1 GTSNPN and CDR2 SVGIG (reference sequence). The V gene lost 3 bases and the J gene lost 1 base, with 8 bases spanning the gap. The CDR3 has 13 amino acids. DNA for the CDR3: TGTGCCTGGAGCCCCGGGGGCACAGATACGCAGTATTTT. It translates to CAWSPGGTDTQYF.

V gene TRBV29-1 combines with J gene TRBJ2-3, with 11 bases aligning to TRBD2. CDR3 length equals 17 residues. V dropped 4 bases and J dropped 4; count of bases not matched to a gene: 13. Germline-derived CDR1 and CDR2 are SQVTM and ANQGSEA. In nucleotides, the CDR3 is TGCAGCGTTGCGTTACTAGCGGGAGTGTCTGGATCAGATACGCAGTATTTT. Residues: CSVALLAGVSGSDTQYF.

The V gene is TRBV30, the J gene TRBJ1-1, with D unclear. CDR1 is GTSNPN, CDR2 SVGIG, per germline (reference sequence). The CDR3 has 13 residues. The V and J ends lost 4 bases and 4 bases respectively, with 13 bases between them. The CDR3 coding sequence is TGTGCCTGGACTCGAGGAAGAGGCACTGAAGCTTTCTTT. Translation gives CAWTRGRGTEAFF.

J is TRBJ2-2 and V is TRBV7-3; D remains unclear. Germline values: CDR1 SGHTA, CDR2 FQGTGA. The V gene lost 6 bases and the J gene lost 2 bases, with 4 bases spanning the gap. The CDR3 has 12 amino acids. DNA for the CDR3: TGTGCCAGCAGTACAAACACCGGGGAGCTGTTTTTT. As protein: CASSTNTGELFF.

The V and J genes are TRBV2 and TRBJ1-2; 7 bases match TRBD1. The CDR3 length is 16 residues. The junction had 11 bases not matched to a gene; V was cut back by 3 bases and J by 4 bases. CDR1 is SNHLY, CDR2 FYNNEI, per germline. The CDR3 sequence: CASSEGPRDRTYGYTF. DNA of the CDR3: TGTGCCAGCAGTGAGGGACCCCGGGACAGAACCTATGGCTACACCTTC.

The chain uses TRBV11-2 and TRBJ1-2, with 7 nucleotides matching TRBD1. With 4 bases clipped from V and 2 bases from J, the junction kept 13 bases outside the gene matches. The CDR3 length is 17 residues. Germline CDR1 is SGHAT and CDR2 is FQNNGV. CDR3 DNA: TGTGCCAGCAGCTCGTATTCCAGGGACAGAACAAACTATGGCTACACCTTC. Translating it yields CASSSYSRDRTNYGYTF.

CDR3 DNA sequence: TGTGCCAGCAGTGAAAGGGGCGGCGAGCAGTACTTC. It encodes CASSERGGEQYF. This sequence joins TRBV2 and TRBJ2-7; a possible D gene is TRBD1 (5 bases). This CDR3 contains 12 residues. Germline CDR1 is SNHLY and CDR2 is FYNNEI. V lost 2 bases and J 6 bases, leaving 8 bases between the germline ends.

The chain joins TRBV4-3 to TRBJ1-2; TRBD1 matches at 7 bases. CDR1 and CDR2 from the germline V gene are LGHNA and YSLEER. V gave up 4 bases and J gave up 4 bases; unmatched junction bases: 6. The CDR3 has 14 amino acids. The CDR3 DNA reads TGCGCCAGCAGCCCAGGGACAGACTCCTATGGCTACACCTTC. It codes for CASSPGTDSYGYTF.

The rearrangement uses TRBV7-9 and TRBJ2-1, with 8 bases lining up with TRBD1. Germline V gene data show CDR1 as SEHNR and CDR2 as FQNEAQ (reference sequence). The CDR3 totals 16 residues. V lost 4 bases and J lost 9; bases outside the gene matches: 14. The CDR3: CASSSLRGLLYIEQFF. DNA for the CDR3: TGTGCCAGCAGCTCTCTCAGGGGGCTCCTTTATATTGAGCAGTTCTTC.

The chain uses TRBV28 and TRBJ1-5; 9 bases are a match to TRBD1. Trimming removed 9 bases from V and 5 bases from J; junction bases left unmatched: 8. Germline V gene data show CDR1 as MDHEN and CDR2 as SYDVKM. The length of the CDR3 is 14 residues. The CDR3 DNA sequence: TGTGCCAGTGACCCGGGACAGGGATATCAGCCCCAGCATTTT. Amino acid sequence: CASDPGQGYQPQHF.